These 2 T cell receptor beta chains were sequenced from one sample in a study of shared clonotypes between healthy human individuals. The protocol was immunoSEQ multiplex PCR, while the TCRdb copy is restricted to in-frame clones and leaves out a portion. Of more than 2 million clones listed, approximately 95% are singletons. Sample: naive CD4+ T cells sorted from blood. Subset defined: CD45RA+ positively selected. The receptors derive from a man aged 18 to 30 in good health.

As for this clone: Other DNA sequences in this sample translate to the same CDR3. J is TRBJ1-4 and V is TRBV5-1, with 11 bases identical to TRBD1. The J segment lost 0 bases and the V segment lost 7 bases, leaving 5 bases of the junction unmatched. The CDR3 loop spans 16 amino acids. Germline V lookup: CDR1 SGHRS, CDR2 YFSETQ. The CDR3: CASRTGGLATNEKLFF. The CDR3 nucleotides read TGCGCCAGCCGGACAGGGGGCCTTGCAACTAATGAAAAACTGTTTTTT.

CDR3 DNA sequence: TGCGCCAGCAGTCCGGGGCCAGGACAAAACATTCAGTACTTC. Translation gives CASSPGPGQNIQYF. This sequence joins TRBV10-2 and TRBJ2-4; D possibly uses TRBD1 or TRBD2 (5 bases each). The V and J ends lost 5 bases and 5 bases respectively, with 13 bases between them. The length of the CDR3 is 14 residues. The germline CDR1 and CDR2 sequences are WSHSY and SAAADI.